A selection of T cell receptor beta chains follows, all from one sample in a study of shared clonotypes between healthy human individuals. Assay used: immunoSEQ multiplex PCR; TCRdb lists only in-frame clones, some missing. The top ten clones hold approximately 1.5% of a sample with about 960,000 clones, approximately 80% of them seen once. The specimen was memory CD4+ T cells sorted from blood. The receptors here all came from a man aged 18 to 35 in good health. The CDR3 runs from the conserved cysteine through the conserved F or W. A D gene is named only where the DNA matches it firmly.

>TRBV7-2|TRBJ2-5|.
CASSRGAGETQYF
>TRBV5-1|TRBJ2-2|.
CASSLAGGQTGELFF
>TRBV28|TRBJ1-1|TRBD1
CATDRAGEAFF
>TRBV7-2|TRBJ1-2|.
CASSPARGAVYGYTF
>TRBV28|TRBJ2-2|.
CASSKTNTGELFF
>TRBV12-5|TRBJ2-2|.
CASGLVATGELFF
>TRBV7-2|TRBJ2-1|TRBD2
CASSEERGGRFF
>TRBV9|TRBJ1-1|TRBD1
CASSTETGAATTEAFF
>TRBV30|TRBJ1-6|.
CAWSATGGSPLHF
>TRBV10-2|TRBJ1-2|TRBD1
CASSKTTGGQGAPIGYTF
>TRBV5-1|TRBJ2-7|.
CASSFLSGTYEQYF
>TRBV4-3|TRBJ2-1|.
CASSQELGSNEQFF
>TRBV28|TRBJ1-6|.
CATIRDMTNSPLHF
>TRBV7-2|TRBJ2-3|.
CASSLVVGGLSTDTQYF
>TRBV11-2|TRBJ2-3|TRBD2
CASSDWTSADTQYF
>TRBV9|TRBJ2-3|.
CASSVAPGVGTDTQYF
>TRBV6-6|.|.
CASSYAITRLIYEQYF
>TRBV4-3|TRBJ2-3|TRBD2
CASSQAQREGTDTQYF
>TRBV4-3|TRBJ1-4|TRBD1
CASSQDRGTENEKLFF
>TRBV30|TRBJ2-3|TRBD1
CAWSVSRGRKDTQYF
>TRBV14|TRBJ2-6|.
CASYPGGPTLSGANVLTF
>TRBV7-2|TRBJ1-2|.
CASSPIRGNYGYTF
>TRBV10-3|TRBJ2-3|.
CAIRGGSGTPSTDTQYF
>TRBV28|TRBJ2-1|.
CASSPGARYDEQFF
>TRBV7-9|TRBJ2-7|.
CASSTSGTVSYEQYF
>TRBV9|TRBJ2-1|TRBD2
CASSGLASGRDEQFF
>TRBV30|TRBJ1-1|.
CAWSVPGWNTEAFF
>TRBV4-1|TRBJ1-1|.
CASSPSTVNTEAFF
>TRBV5-1|TRBJ2-1|.
CASSAQGWNNEQFF
>TRBV5-3|TRBJ1-6|TRBD1
CARSLRPGTGGSPLHF
>TRBV19|TRBJ2-7|.
CASSIGLGGPYEQYF
>TRBV11-3|TRBJ2-1|TRBD2
CASSPGLRGDNEQFF
>TRBV30|TRBJ1-4|.
CAWNRLEGKLFF
>TRBV5-1|TRBJ1-1|TRBD1
CASSPVGGLDTEAFF
>TRBV7-2|TRBJ1-1|TRBD1
CASSFRDRVTEAFF
>TRBV7-8|TRBJ1-2|TRBD1
CASSLAKGTGGEYGYTF
>TRBV18|TRBJ1-1|.
CASSPKIQGANTEAFF
>TRBV19|TRBJ2-7|TRBD1
CASSKEGQGPYEQYF
>TRBV2|TRBJ1-2|.
CASRGGLSNYGYTF
>TRBV4-3|TRBJ1-1|TRBD1
CASSQIKRGQGTEAFF
>TRBV10-1|TRBJ2-7|TRBD1
CASSRDRNSYEQYF
>TRBV4-1|TRBJ2-3|TRBD2
CASSQVSGRLAGEDTQYF
>TRBV30|TRBJ1-1|TRBD1
CAWSAAGGLVNTEAFF
>TRBV28|TRBJ2-5|.
CASSLPGLQQETQYF
>TRBV7-2|TRBJ2-7|TRBD1
CASSLSRTGVGEQYF